A selection of T cell receptor beta chains follows, all from one sample in a study of shared clonotypes between healthy human individuals. Repertoires were generated with immunoSEQ multiplex PCR, while TCRdb's copy carries only in-frame clones and drops some. The data contain about 300,000 clones, around two thirds of them seen just once; the ten biggest clones take up around a tenth. Material for sequencing was memory CD4+ T cells sorted from blood. Receptors originate from a man aged 30-40 years in good health. The conserved cysteine and the conserved F or W are not part of the CDR3 here. The order of the fields is CDR3 protein, CDR3 length, V gene, D gene. D genes are given only for firm matches.

ASRGGLAGWDTQY | 13 | TRBV6-5 | TRBD2
ASSLGPSAFNTGELF | 15 | TRBV5-1 | -
ASSPRATTGEKLF | 13 | TRBV9 | TRBD1
ASSHDRPPYNEQF | 13 | TRBV4-3 | -
ASRGVSTDTQY | 11 | TRBV10-2 | -
ASSQRIQGAGTF | 12 | TRBV14 | -
ASSFNHGQETQY | 12 | TRBV5-4 | -
ASSELSPSSTDTQY | 14 | TRBV25-1 | -
ASKERESYEQY | 11 | TRBV2 | TRBD2
ASSVAYSGEQF | 11 | TRBV9 | -
ASSLGQGTEKLF | 12 | TRBV11-2 | TRBD1
ASSLTGGNSNQPQH | 14 | TRBV5-1 | TRBD1
ATSRDLAGEETQY | 13 | TRBV15 | TRBD2
SANRGMNTEAF | 11 | TRBV29-1 | TRBD1
ASSLDLTGLSNQPQH | 15 | TRBV7-9 | -
ASSPQVSTDTQY | 12 | TRBV18 | -
ASISGGETQY | 10 | TRBV28 | -
ASSPGTRGGETQY | 13 | TRBV5-1 | -
ASSRQGEGNEKLF | 13 | TRBV4-2 | -
SVDSGLGGDTDTQY | 14 | TRBV29-1 | TRBD2
ASSPGAGIDGYT | 12 | TRBV2 | -
ASSAGTGLKY | 10 | TRBV10-2 | TRBD1
ASSSPGQGFRGANVLT | 16 | TRBV5-1 | TRBD1
ASSQEVRDSGNTIY | 14 | TRBV4-3 | -
ASSLAPGFDEQY | 12 | TRBV5-1 | -
SVATRSLNYEQY | 12 | TRBV29-1 | -
ASTEGGAPGKYGYT | 14 | TRBV9 | -
ASSLSGVGEQY | 11 | TRBV27 | -
ASSHNRGPGANVLT | 14 | TRBV7-9 | TRBD1
ASSGGQGKSYGYT | 13 | TRBV18 | TRBD1
ASSRAGTFNTGELF | 14 | TRBV18 | -